The 10 T cell receptor beta chains in this list originate from one sample, sequenced in a study of brain T cells in children with intractable seizures. Generated by immunoSEQ multiplex PCR, the TCRdb table keeps only in-frame clones and is missing some. The sample yields 110,000 or so clones, around 94% seen once. The sample in question was peripheral blood, obtained at surgery. Source of these receptors: a boy under three years old with hemimegalencephaly and intractable seizures.

A few counts support this clone. The sample holds other DNA sequences that translate to the same CDR3. This rearrangement joins TRBV7-9 to TRBJ2-7; no definite D call. V was cut by 1 base and J by 3 bases, with 4 bases left in between. The CDR3 is 12 amino acids. Looked up from germline, CDR1 is SEHNR and CDR2 is FQNEAQ (reference sequence). CDR3 DNA: TGTGCCAGCAGCTTAGGCAGCTACGAGCAGTACTTC. This encodes CASSLGSYEQYF.

The V call is TRBV11-3, the J call TRBJ2-3; possible D gene TRBD1, 6 bases. V lost 3 bases and J 4 bases, leaving 11 bases between the germline ends. The CDR3 is made up of 14 amino acids. The germline gives CDR1 SGHNT, CDR2 YENEEA. The chain's CDR3 is CASSFRSGADTQYF. Written as DNA, the CDR3 is TGTGCCAGCAGCTTCCGCTCAGGGGCAGATACGCAGTATTTT.

This chain connects TRBV24-1 to TRBJ1-6, with D unclear. This CDR3 region has 13 residues. V was cut by 3 bases and J by 7 bases, with 6 bases left in between. CDR1 is KGHDR and CDR2 is SFDVKD in the germline V gene. CDR3 residues: CATSDRENSPLHF. CDR3 sequence (DNA): TGTGCCACCAGTGATCGTGAGAATTCACCCCTCCACTTT.

The rearrangement joins TRBV5-1 to TRBJ2-7; 8 bases map to TRBD2. The CDR3 is 14 amino acids. The germline CDR1 and CDR2 sequences are SGHRS and YFSETQ. The V gene end was trimmed by 1 base and the J gene end by 3 bases; junction bases not matched to a gene: 3. The CDR3 is CASSLTGGGYEQYF. As DNA, the CDR3 is TGCGCCAGCAGCTTGACGGGAGGGGGCTACGAGCAGTACTTC. Together with reference TRBV5-1 and TRBJ2-7, the CDR3 gives the full variable domain: KAGVTQTPRYLIKTRGQQVTLSCSPISGHRSVSWYQQTPGQGLQFLFEYFSETQRNKGNFPGRFSGRQFSNSRSEMNVSTLELGDSALYLCASSLTGGGYEQYFGPGTRLTVT.

The chain combines TRBV18 with TRBJ1-3; D perhaps matches TRBD1 (5 bases). V lost 1 base and J 0 bases, leaving 10 bases between the germline ends. Germline values: CDR1 KGHSH, CDR2 LQKENI. This CDR3 spans 16 amino acids. This CDR3 reads CASSPQDIYSGNTIYF. In nucleotides, the CDR3 is TGTGCCAGCTCACCACAGGACATTTACTCTGGAAACACCATATATTTT.

The V and J genes are TRBV28 and TRBJ2-2, with 10 bases identical to TRBD2. This CDR3 has 16 amino acids. Germline trimming cut 5 bases from V and 5 bases from J; bases unmatched to any gene: 8. Germline CDR1 is MDHEN and CDR2 is SYDVKM. The CDR3 region has the DNA TGTGCCAGCAGTCTTCTAGCGGGAGTGTGGACCGGGGAGCTGTTTTTT. Translating gives CASSLLAGVWTGELFF.

The chain joins TRBV18 to TRBJ2-7; 11 bases line up with TRBD1. The V gene's germline CDR1 is KGHSH and CDR2 LQKENI. V shed 3 bases, J shed 3 bases, and the junction held 13 bases outside the gene matches. The CDR3 loop spans 18 amino acids. CDR3 region: CASSPRSGQGAWNYEQYF. The CDR3 bases are TGTGCCAGCTCACCTCGGTCAGGACAGGGGGCTTGGAACTACGAGCAGTACTTC.

This clone was observed a few times. The chain has TRBV10-1 and TRBJ1-6; 10 positions match TRBD1. This CDR3 is 13 amino acids long. The germline V gene encodes CDR1 WNHNN and CDR2 SYGVQD (reference sequence). The V and J ends lost 6 bases and 7 bases, in that order; junction bases with no gene match: 0. The CDR3, as DNA: TGCGCCAGCAGGACAGGGGGCAATTCACCCCTCCACTTT. As protein: CASRTGGNSPLHF.

The V call is TRBV5-4, the J call TRBJ2-7; the D is unclear. Germline CDR1 SGHNT, CDR2 YYREEE (reference sequence). This CDR3 region has 11 residues. Between the trimmed V and J ends, which lost 4 bases and 9 bases, there was a span of 11 bases. CDR3 in amino acids: CASSPGPTQYF. In DNA, the CDR3 is TGTGCCAGCAGCCCTGGACCAACGCAGTACTTC.

In this sample, this clone turned up once. This chain connects TRBV5-6 to TRBJ2-2; D is perhaps TRBD1 (6 bases). V was shortened by 4 bases and J by 4 bases, with 8 bases between the two germline ends. The CDR3 has 13 amino acids. Germline V gene data show CDR1 as SGHDT and CDR2 as YYEEEE. The CDR3 reads CASSTGLTGELFF. CDR3 DNA sequence: TGTGCCAGCAGCACAGGGCTCACCGGGGAGCTGTTTTTT.